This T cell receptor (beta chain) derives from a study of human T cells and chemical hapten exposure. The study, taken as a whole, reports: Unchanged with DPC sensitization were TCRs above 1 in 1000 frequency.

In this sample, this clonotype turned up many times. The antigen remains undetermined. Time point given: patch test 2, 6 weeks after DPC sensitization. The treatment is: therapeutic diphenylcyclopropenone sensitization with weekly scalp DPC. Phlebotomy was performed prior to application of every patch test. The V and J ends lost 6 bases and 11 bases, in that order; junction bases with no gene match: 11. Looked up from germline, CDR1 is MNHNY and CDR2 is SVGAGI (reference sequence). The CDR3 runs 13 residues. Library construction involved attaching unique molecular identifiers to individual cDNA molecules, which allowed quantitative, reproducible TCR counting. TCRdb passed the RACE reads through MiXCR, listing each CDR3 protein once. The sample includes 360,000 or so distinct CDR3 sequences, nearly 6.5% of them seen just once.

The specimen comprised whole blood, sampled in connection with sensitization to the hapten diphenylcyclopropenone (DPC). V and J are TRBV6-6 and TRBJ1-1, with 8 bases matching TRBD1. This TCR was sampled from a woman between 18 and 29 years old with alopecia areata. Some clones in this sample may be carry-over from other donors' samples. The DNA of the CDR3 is TGTGCCAGCAGCCCCCACGAGGACAGGGAGGCTTTCTTT. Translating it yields CASSPHEDREAFF.